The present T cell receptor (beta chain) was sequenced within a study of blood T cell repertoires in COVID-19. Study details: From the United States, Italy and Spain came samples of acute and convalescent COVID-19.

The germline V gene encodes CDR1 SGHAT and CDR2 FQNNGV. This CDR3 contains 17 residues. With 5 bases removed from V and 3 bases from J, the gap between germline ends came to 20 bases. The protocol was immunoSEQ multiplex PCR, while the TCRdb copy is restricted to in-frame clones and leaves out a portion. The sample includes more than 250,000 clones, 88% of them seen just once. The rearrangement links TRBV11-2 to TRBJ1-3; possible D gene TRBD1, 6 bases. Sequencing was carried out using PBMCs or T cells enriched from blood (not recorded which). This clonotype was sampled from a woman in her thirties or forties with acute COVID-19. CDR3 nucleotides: TGTGCCAGCAGCGCCTCCGCGGGGGGCATGGGTGGAAACACCATATATTTT. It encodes CASSASAGGMGGNTIYF.